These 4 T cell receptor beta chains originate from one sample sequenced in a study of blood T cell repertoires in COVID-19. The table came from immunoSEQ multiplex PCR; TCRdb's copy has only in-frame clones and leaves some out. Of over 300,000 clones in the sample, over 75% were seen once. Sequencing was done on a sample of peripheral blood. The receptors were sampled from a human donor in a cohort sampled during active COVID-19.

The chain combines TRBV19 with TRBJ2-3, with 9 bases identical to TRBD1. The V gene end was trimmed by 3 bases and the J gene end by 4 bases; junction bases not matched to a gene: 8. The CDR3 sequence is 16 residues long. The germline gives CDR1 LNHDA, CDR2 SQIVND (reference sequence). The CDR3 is CASSMIGTGSADTQYF. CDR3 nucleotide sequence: TGTGCCAGTAGTATGATCGGGACAGGGTCGGCAGATACGCAGTATTTT.

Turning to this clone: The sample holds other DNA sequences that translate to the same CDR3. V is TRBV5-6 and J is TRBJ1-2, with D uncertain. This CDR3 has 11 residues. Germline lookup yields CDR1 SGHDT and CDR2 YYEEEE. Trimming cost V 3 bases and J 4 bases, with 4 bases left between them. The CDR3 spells CASSSFYGYTF. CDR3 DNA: TGTGCCAGCAGCTCATTCTATGGCTACACCTTC.

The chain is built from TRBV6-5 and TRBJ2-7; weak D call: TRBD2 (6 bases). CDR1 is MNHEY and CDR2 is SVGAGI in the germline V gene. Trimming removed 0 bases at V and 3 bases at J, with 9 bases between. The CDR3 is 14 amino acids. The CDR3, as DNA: TGTGCCAGCAGTTACTCGCACGGGGGCTACGAGCAGTACTTC. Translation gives CASSYSHGGYEQYF.

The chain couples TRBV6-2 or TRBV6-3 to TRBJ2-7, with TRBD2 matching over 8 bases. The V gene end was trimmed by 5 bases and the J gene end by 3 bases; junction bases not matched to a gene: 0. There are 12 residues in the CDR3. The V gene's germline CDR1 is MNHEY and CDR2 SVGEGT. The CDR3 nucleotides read TGTGCCAGCAGTCGGGGGGGCTACGAGCAGTACTTC. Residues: CASSRGGYEQYF.